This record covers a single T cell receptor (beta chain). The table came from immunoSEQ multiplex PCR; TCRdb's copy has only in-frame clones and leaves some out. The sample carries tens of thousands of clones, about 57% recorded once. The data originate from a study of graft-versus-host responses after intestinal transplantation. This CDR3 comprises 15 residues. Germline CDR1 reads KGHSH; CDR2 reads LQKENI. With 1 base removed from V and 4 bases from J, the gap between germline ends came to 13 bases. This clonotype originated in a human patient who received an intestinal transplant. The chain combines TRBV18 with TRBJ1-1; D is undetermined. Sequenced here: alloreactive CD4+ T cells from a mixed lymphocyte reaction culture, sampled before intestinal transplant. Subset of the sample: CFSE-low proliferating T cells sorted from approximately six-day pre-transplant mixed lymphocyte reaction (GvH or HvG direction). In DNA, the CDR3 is TGTGCCAGCTCACCACTCGAGGGAGGGAGCACTGAAGCTTTCTTT. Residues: CASSPLEGGSTEAFF.